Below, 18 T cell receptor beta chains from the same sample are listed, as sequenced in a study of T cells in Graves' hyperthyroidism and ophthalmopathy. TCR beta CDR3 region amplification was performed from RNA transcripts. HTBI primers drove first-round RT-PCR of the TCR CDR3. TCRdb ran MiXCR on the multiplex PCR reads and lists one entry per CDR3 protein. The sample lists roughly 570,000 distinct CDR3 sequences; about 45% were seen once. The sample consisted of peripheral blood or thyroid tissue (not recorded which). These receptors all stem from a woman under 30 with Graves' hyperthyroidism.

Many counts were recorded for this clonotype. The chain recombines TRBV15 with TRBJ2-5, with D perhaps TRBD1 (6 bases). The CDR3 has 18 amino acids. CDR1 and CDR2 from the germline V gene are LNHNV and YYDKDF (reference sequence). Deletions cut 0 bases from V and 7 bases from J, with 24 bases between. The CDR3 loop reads CATSRDNRGWARSATQYF. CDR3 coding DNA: TGTGCCACCAGCAGAGATAATAGGGGGTGGGCAAGGTCAGCGACCCAGTACTTC.

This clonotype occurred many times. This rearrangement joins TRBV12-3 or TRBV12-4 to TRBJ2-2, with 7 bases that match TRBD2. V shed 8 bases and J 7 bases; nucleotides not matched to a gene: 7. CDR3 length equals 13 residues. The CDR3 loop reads CASGREAGGELFF. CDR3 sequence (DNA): TGTGCCAGCGGCCGGGAGGCGGGCGGGGAGCTGTTTTTT.

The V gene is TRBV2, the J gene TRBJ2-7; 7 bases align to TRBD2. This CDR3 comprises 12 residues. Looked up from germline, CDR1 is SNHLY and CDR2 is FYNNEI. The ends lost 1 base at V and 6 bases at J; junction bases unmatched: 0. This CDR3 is CASSEGTSEQYF. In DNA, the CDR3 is TGTGCCAGCAGTGAAGGGACTAGCGAGCAGTACTTC.

The CDR3 coding sequence is TGTGCCATCAGTGATGACGGGGGCCAAGAGACCCAGTACTTC. This translates into CAISDDGGQETQYF. The rearrangement uses TRBV10-3 and TRBJ2-5, with D perhaps matching TRBD2 (6 bases). Germline V gives CDR1 ENHRY, CDR2 SYGVKD. Trimming removed 3 bases from V and 1 base from J, with 9 bases in between. The CDR3 has 14 residues.

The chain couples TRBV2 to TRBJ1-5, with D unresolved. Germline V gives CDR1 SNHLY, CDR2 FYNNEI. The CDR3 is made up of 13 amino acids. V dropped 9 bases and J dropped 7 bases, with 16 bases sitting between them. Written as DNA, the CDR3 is TGTGCCAGTACTAAGGACTCCAGGCAGCCCCAGCATTTT. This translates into CASTKDSRQPQHF.

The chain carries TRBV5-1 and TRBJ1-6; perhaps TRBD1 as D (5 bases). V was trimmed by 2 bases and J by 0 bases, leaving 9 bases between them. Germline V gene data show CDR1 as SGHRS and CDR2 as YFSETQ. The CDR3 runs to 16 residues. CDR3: CASSLQGTSYNSPLHF. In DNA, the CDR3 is TGCGCCAGCAGCTTACAAGGGACCTCCTATAATTCACCCCTCCACTTT. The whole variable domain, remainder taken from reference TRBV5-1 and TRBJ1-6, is KAGVTQTPRYLIKTRGQQVTLSCSPISGHRSVSWYQQTPGQGLQFLFEYFSETQRNKGNFPGRFSGRQFSNSRSEMNVSTLELGDSALYLCASSLQGTSYNSPLHFGNGTRLTVT.

CDR3 in amino acids: CATLRGSEAFF. The DNA for the CDR3 is TGTGCCACGCTTAGGGGATCTGAAGCTTTCTTT. The gene calls are TRBV19 and TRBJ1-1; TRBD1 might be the D (5 bases). CDR1 LNHDA and CDR2 SQIVND come from the germline V gene (reference sequence). V shed 10 bases and J shed 6 bases, with 12 bases lying between them. The CDR3 contains 11 residues.

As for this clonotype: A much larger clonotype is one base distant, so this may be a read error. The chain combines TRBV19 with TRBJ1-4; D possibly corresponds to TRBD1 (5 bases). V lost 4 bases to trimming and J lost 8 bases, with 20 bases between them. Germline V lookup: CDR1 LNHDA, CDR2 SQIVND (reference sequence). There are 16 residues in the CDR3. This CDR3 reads CASSTLQAWTEEKLFF. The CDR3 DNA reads TGTGCCAGTAGTACTTTACAGGCCTGGACGGAAGAAAAACTGTTTTTT.

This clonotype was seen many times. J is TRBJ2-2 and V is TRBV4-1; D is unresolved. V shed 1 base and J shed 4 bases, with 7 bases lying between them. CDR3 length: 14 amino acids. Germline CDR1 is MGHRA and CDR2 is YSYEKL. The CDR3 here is CASSQGWSTGELFF. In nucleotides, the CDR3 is TGCGCCAGCAGCCAAGGTTGGAGCACCGGGGAGCTGTTTTTT.

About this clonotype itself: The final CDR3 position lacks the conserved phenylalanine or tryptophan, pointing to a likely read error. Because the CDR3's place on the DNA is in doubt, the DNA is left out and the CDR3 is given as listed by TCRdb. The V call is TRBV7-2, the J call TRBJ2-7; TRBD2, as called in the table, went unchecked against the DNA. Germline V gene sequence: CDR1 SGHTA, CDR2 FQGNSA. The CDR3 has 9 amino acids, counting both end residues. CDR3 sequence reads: CASSLVVAG.

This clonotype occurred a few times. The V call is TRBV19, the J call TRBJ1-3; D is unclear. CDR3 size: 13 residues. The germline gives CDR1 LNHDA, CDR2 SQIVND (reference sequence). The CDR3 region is CARDSGRGNTIYF. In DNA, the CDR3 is TGTGCTAGAGATTCGGGCCGCGGAAACACCATATATTTT.

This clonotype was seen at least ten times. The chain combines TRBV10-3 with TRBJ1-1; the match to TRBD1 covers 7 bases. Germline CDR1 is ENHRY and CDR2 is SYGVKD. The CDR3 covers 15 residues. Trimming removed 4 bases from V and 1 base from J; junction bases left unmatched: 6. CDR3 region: CAISGTQGRNTEAFF. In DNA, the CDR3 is TGTGCCATCAGTGGGACACAGGGGAGGAACACTGAAGCTTTCTTT.

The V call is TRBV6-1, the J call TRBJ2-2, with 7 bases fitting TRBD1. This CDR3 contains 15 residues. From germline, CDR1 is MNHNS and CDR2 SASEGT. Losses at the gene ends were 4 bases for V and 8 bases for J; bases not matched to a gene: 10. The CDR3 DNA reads TGTGCCAGCAGTGTCCGGGCAGGGGGTGTGGGGGAGCTGTTTTTT. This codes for CASSVRAGGVGELFF.

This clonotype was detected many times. The CDR3 bases are TGTGCCAGCAGCCAAGATCAAACGAGTTCACCCCTCCACTTT. This codes for CASSQDQTSSPLHF. The chain has TRBV3-1 and TRBJ1-6; unclear D gene. V gave up 0 bases and J gave up 9 bases, with 9 bases separating them. The CDR3 totals 14 residues. Germline V gives CDR1 LGHDT, CDR2 YNNKEL (reference sequence).

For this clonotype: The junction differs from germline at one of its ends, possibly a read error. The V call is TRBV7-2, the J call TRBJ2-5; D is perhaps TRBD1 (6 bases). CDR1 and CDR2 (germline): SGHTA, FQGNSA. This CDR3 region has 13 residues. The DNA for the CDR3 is TGTGCCAGCAACTTAGGGGGTGAACAGCCCCAGTACTTC. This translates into CASNLGGEQPQYF.

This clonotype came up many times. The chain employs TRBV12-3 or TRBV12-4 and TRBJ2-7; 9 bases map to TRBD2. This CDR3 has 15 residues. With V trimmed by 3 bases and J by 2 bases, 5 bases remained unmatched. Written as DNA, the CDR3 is TGTGCCAGCAGTTTGATGGCGGGAGGGCCCTACGAGCAGTACTTC. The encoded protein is CASSLMAGGPYEQYF.

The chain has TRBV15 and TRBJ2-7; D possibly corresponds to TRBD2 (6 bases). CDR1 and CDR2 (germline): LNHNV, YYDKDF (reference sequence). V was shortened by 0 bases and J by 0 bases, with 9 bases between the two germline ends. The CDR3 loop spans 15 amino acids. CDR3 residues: CATSREGGTSYEQYF. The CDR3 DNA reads TGTGCCACCAGCAGAGAAGGCGGGACCTCCTACGAGCAGTACTTC.

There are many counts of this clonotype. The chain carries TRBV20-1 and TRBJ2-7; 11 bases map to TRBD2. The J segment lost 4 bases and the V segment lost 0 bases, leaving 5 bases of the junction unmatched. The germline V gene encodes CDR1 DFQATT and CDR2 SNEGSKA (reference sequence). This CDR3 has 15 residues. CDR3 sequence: CSARDLLAGEYEQYF. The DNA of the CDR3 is TGCAGTGCTAGAGATTTACTAGCGGGAGAGTACGAGCAGTACTTC.